This is a list of T cell receptor beta chains from one sample in a study of cytomegalovirus exposure and HLA in healthy donors. Only in-frame clones appear in the TCRdb table, and some are missing; sequencing was by immunoSEQ multiplex PCR. The sample includes 70,000 to 95,000 clones, 75% to 85% of them seen just once. Source material: PBMCs. These receptors were taken from a woman between 35 and 50 years old in good health and CMV-seropositive. The CDR3 runs from the conserved cysteine through the conserved F or W. D genes are given only for firm matches. A row's size may be missing; if present it is once, few, many or a size class.

j_call,v_call,d_call,clone_size,cdr3_nt,cdr3_aa
TRBJ2-1,TRBV9,NA,NA,TGTGCCAGCAGCGTAGGAGGGACATACAATGAGCAGTTCTTC,CASSVGGTYNEQFF
TRBJ2-7,TRBV6-6,NA,NA,TGTGCCAGCAACGTTCCGGGTAACTACGAGCAGTACTTC,CASNVPGNYEQYF
TRBJ2-1,TRBV7-2,TRBD2,NA,TGTGCCAGCAGCTTAGCACTAGCGGTCCAACGGGGGGCTGAGCAGTTCTTC,CASSLALAVQRGAEQFF
TRBJ1-2,TRBV27,TRBD1,NA,TGTGCCAGCAGTTTCCACGACAGGGACTATGGCTACACCTTC,CASSFHDRDYGYTF
TRBJ2-5,TRBV28,TRBD1,NA,TGTGCCAGCAGTCGAACAGGGGGCGCTATGAGAGAGACCCAGTACTTC,CASSRTGGAMRETQYF
TRBJ2-7,TRBV6-6,NA,NA,TGTGCCAGCAGAGACTCCGTTTCCTACGAGCAGTACTTC,CASRDSVSYEQYF
TRBJ2-7,TRBV27,TRBD2,NA,TGTGCCAGCAGCCTGGGAAGCGGGGGAGGTGAGCAGTACTTC,CASSLGSGGGEQYF
TRBJ2-5,TRBV18,TRBD2,NA,TGTGCCAGCTCACCACTAACGAGCGGGACGGGAGAGACCCAGTACTTC,CASSPLTSGTGETQYF
TRBJ2-5,TRBV9,TRBD2,NA,TGTGCCAGCAGCGCCGCTTGGACTAGCGTAGAGACCCAGTACTTC,CASSAAWTSVETQYF
TRBJ2-7,TRBV7-2,TRBD1,few,TGTGCCAGCAGCGCCCGGGACAGGGGAAGCGAGCAGTACTTC,CASSARDRGSEQYF
TRBJ1-2,TRBV7-8,NA,NA,TGTGCCAGCAGCTTAGGGATCGCAGCGGGAGGCTACACCTTC,CASSLGIAAGGYTF
TRBJ2-7,TRBV6-5,TRBD1,NA,TGTGCCAGCAGGATCGACAGGGGGTCCTACGAGCAGTACTTC,CASRIDRGSYEQYF
TRBJ1-4,TRBV2,NA,NA,TGTGCCAGCAGTGAAGCTTTTGGACAGAATGAAAAACTGTTTTTT,CASSEAFGQNEKLFF
TRBJ2-3,TRBV4-2,NA,NA,TGTGCCAGCAGCCAAGGACAGGTCACAGATACGCAGTATTTT,CASSQGQVTDTQYF
TRBJ2-6,TRBV4-3,NA,NA,TGCGCCAGCAGCCAAGGAGGAATCGCGGGAGGGGCCAACGTCCTGACTTTC,CASSQGGIAGGANVLTF
TRBJ1-5,TRBV14,NA,NA,TGTGCCAGCAGCCAAAGACGAGACACCGTCAATCAGCCCCAGCATTTT,CASSQRRDTVNQPQHF
TRBJ2-5,TRBV6-1,NA,NA,TGTGCCAGCAGAGACCTGAGGGGGAGTCAGTACTTC,CASRDLRGSQYF
TRBJ2-1,TRBV7-9,TRBD2,NA,TGTGCCAGCAGCCAGGATCCTAGCGGCAACAATGAGCAGTTCTTC,CASSQDPSGNNEQFF
TRBJ2-7,TRBV28,NA,NA,TGTGCCAGCAGTCCGGAAATGGGCGCCTACGAGCAGTACTTC,CASSPEMGAYEQYF
TRBJ1-1,TRBV5-1,NA,NA,TGCGCCAGCAGCTTGACTGAACAGGGATGGGGGGGTTGGGCTGAAGCTTTCTTT,CASSLTEQGWGGWAEAFF
TRBJ2-7,TRBV15,NA,NA,TGTGCCACCAGCAGAGCGGGGAAAGGGTACGAGCAGTACTTC,CATSRAGKGYEQYF
TRBJ2-3,TRBV5-1,NA,NA,TGCGCCAGCAGCTTGGGACTGGATACGCAGTATTTT,CASSLGLDTQYF
TRBJ1-4,TRBV10-3,NA,few,TGTGCCATCAGTGGACAGGCAGAAGGTGAAAAACTGTTTTTT,CAISGQAEGEKLFF
TRBJ2-7,TRBV7-2,TRBD2,once,TGTGCCAGCAGCTTATCGGGACTAGTGGTACAGCAGTACTTC,CASSLSGLVVQQYF
TRBJ1-3,TRBV7-9,NA,NA,TGTGCCAGCACCCCTTTGTTACAGTTCAGCTCTGGAAACACCATATATTTT,CASTPLLQFSSGNTIYF
TRBJ2-1,TRBV6-4,TRBD2,NA,TGTGCCAGCAGTGACGAGGGACTAGCGGGCAATGAGCAGTTCTTC,CASSDEGLAGNEQFF
TRBJ2-1,TRBV7-7,NA,few,TGTGCTAGCAGCTTAGGGAGACTAGTCGATAGGAATGAGCAGTTCTTC,CASSLGRLVDRNEQFF
TRBJ2-4,TRBV7-9,NA,NA,TGTGCCAGCAGCCCCCTAGAACGGGAAAACATTCAGTACTTC,CASSPLERENIQYF
TRBJ2-3,TRBV28,TRBD2,NA,TGTGCCAGCACCCCGGGGAGGGCCACAGATACGCAGTATTTT,CASTPGRATDTQYF
TRBJ1-2,TRBV7-6,NA,NA,TGTGCCAGCAGCCAACAGGGTTTCTATCGTTACACCTTC,CASSQQGFYRYTF
TRBJ2-2,TRBV7-2,NA,NA,TGTGCCAGCAGCCAACCACCCTACGAGGCCGGGGAGCTGTTTTTT,CASSQPPYEAGELFF